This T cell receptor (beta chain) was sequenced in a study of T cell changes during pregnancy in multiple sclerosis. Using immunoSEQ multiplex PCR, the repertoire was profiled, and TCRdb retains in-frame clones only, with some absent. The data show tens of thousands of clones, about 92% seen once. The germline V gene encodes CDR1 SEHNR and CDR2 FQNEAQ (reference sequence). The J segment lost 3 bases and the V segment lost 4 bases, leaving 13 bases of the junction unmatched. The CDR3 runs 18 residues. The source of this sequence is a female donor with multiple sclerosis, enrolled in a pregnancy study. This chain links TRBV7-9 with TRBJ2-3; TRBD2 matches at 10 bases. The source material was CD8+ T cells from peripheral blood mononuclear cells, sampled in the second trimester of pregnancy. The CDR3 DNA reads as TGTGCCAGCAGCTCAATGGAAGCTAGCGGGGGTTTTACAGATACGCAGTATTTT. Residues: CASSSMEASGGFTDTQYF. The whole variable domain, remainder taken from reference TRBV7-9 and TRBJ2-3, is DTGVSQNPRHKITKRGQNVTFRCDPISEHNRLYWYRQTLGQGPEFLTYFQNEAQLEKSRLLSDRFSAERPKGSFSTLEIQRTEQGDSAMYLCASSSMEASGGFTDTQYFGPGTRLTVL.